This TCR beta chain was recovered during a study of T cells in Graves' hyperthyroidism and ophthalmopathy. Across the study: Peripheral blood samples were taken at initial diagnosis, prior to any treatment. Study-level results: Most clonotypes expanded in thyroid above 0.001 were likewise present in blood.

Regarding this clonotype: Its specificity is unknown. Without the conserved terminal phenylalanine or tryptophan, this CDR3 likely stems from a read error.

RNA transcripts yielded amplified TCR beta CDR3 regions. The HTBI set primed first-round TCR CDR3 RT-PCR. MiXCR was run by TCRdb on the multiplex PCR reads, yielding one entry per CDR3 protein. The profile covers 85,000 to 110,000 distinct CDR3 sequences, with 47% appearing a single time and approximately 24% taken by the ten largest. CDR1 SQVTM and CDR2 ANQGSEA come from the germline V gene. The CDR3 consists of 14 residues. This clonotype was sampled from a man in his forties with Graves' hyperthyroidism. The specimen sequenced was blood. The chain employs TRBV29-1 and TRBJ1-1, with 8 bases matching TRBD1. The CDR3 DNA is TGCGGCGTGACAGGGGTTTCCATGAACACTGAAGCTTTCTTG. Protein: CGVTGVSMNTEAFL.